This TCR beta chain is from a study of regulatory T cells in long-lasting Graves disease. Libraries of TCR beta came from iRepertoire HTBI primers plus Arm-PCR of CDR3 regions. TCRdb used MiXCR to reprocess the multiplex PCR reads, holding one entry per CDR3 protein. The profile shows about 220,000 distinct CDR3 sequences, roughly 18% of them singletons. General study results and limits: Favored usage of TRBV28, TRBJ1-2 and TRBJ2-5 was recorded in persistent disease. Small numbers of samples may have cut accuracy.

The CDR3 has 14 amino acids. V lost 6 bases to trimming and J lost 0 bases, with 9 bases between them. A word on this clonotype: The antigen is not known.

Time point defined: newly diagnosed GD, antithyroid drugs for less than 3 months. With RNA extracted from PBMCs as input, the TCR library was made. The sample was also reused in another study, on T cells in Graves' hyperthyroidism and ophthalmopathy. This second study says: An initial round of RT-PCR targeting the TCR CDR3 relied on the HTBI primer set. Ophthalmopathy cases were set apart from stable hyperthyroidism by a 13 V-J model.

The input for sequencing was peripheral blood mononuclear cells (PBMCs), taken at new diagnosis, from a patient treated with antithyroid drugs. The gene calls are TRBV12-3 or TRBV12-4 and TRBJ1-3, with D tentatively TRBD1 (5 bases). This TCR came from a woman in her twenties or thirties with Graves disease. This chain's CDR3 is CASRTQGSGNTIYF. The DNA of the CDR3 is TGTGCCAGCAGGACCCAGGGCTCTGGAAACACCATATATTTT.